A selection of T cell receptor beta chains follows, all from one sample in a study of T cell repertoires in cytomegalovirus infection. TCRdb redid the calling of the reads with MiXCR, one entry per CDR3 protein. This table holds 640,000 or so distinct CDR3 sequences, about 30% found once. No antigen has been assigned to these receptors. The sample was cultured PBMCs, taken from culture after CMV antigen stimulation. Every receptor here comes from a human donor in good health (CMV status not recorded). Some clones in this sample may be carry-over from other donors' samples. CDR3s include the opening cysteine and the closing phenylalanine or tryptophan. The order of the fields is CDR3 protein, CDR3 DNA, D gene, clone size, V gene, J gene. A D gene is named only where the DNA matches it firmly. Some rows mark clone size as missing; the rest say once, few, many or name a class of expanded clone.

CDR3aa: CASSSSGPPVQPQHF
CDR3nt: TGTGCCAGCAGTAGCTCCGGGCCCCCGGTCCAGCCCCAGCATTTT
d_gene: -
abundance: -
v_gene: TRBV6-5
j_gene: TRBJ1-5

CDR3aa: CASSLVPGEGIGYTF
CDR3nt: TGCGCCAGCAGCTTGGTCCCGGGGGAAGGAATTGGCTACACCTTC
d_gene: -
abundance: -
v_gene: TRBV5-1
j_gene: TRBJ1-2

CDR3aa: CASSPAWLGGAYGYTF
CDR3nt: TGTGCCAGCTCCCCTGCCTGGCTTGGCGGGGCCTATGGCTACACCTTC
d_gene: -
abundance: few
v_gene: TRBV18
j_gene: TRBJ1-2

CDR3aa: CASSYVHYAYEQYF
CDR3nt: TGTGCCAGCAGTTACGTACATTATGCCTACGAGCAGTACTTC
d_gene: -
abundance: few
v_gene: TRBV6-5
j_gene: TRBJ2-7

CDR3aa: CASSFGFGYTF
CDR3nt: TGTGCCAGCAGCTTTGGGTTTGGCTACACCTTC
d_gene: -
abundance: few
v_gene: TRBV5-4
j_gene: TRBJ1-2

CDR3aa: CASNILHQETQYF
CDR3nt: TGTGCCAGCAACATTCTACACCAAGAGACCCAGTACTTC
d_gene: -
abundance: few
v_gene: TRBV6-9
j_gene: TRBJ2-5

CDR3aa: CASSTETGSNTEAFF
CDR3nt: TGTGCCAGCAGTACCGAGACAGGCTCAAACACTGAAGCTTTCTTT
d_gene: -
abundance: -
v_gene: TRBV28
j_gene: TRBJ1-1

CDR3aa: CASTPGQPNEKLFF
CDR3nt: TGTGCCAGCACCCCGGGACAGCCTAATGAAAAACTGTTTTTT
d_gene: TRBD1
abundance: many
v_gene: TRBV12-3/TRBV12-4
j_gene: TRBJ1-4

CDR3aa: CASSIGNLGDIEDTQYF
CDR3nt: TGTGCCAGTAGTATCGGCAATTTAGGGGACATCGAAGATACGCAGTATTTT
d_gene: -
abundance: -
v_gene: TRBV19
j_gene: TRBJ2-3

CDR3aa: CAISERVEQYF
CDR3nt: TGTGCCATCAGTGAGCGGGTCGAGCAGTACTTC
d_gene: -
abundance: few
v_gene: TRBV10-3
j_gene: TRBJ2-7

CDR3aa: CASSLGGGGGQPQHF
CDR3nt: TGTGCCAGCAGCTTAGGGGGGGGCGGTGGGCAGCCCCAGCATTTT
d_gene: -
abundance: -
v_gene: TRBV7-6
j_gene: TRBJ1-5

CDR3aa: CASSLTGNEQFF
CDR3nt: TGTGCCAGCAGCTTAACAGGCAATGAGCAGTTCTTC
d_gene: -
abundance: many
v_gene: TRBV7-9
j_gene: TRBJ2-1

CDR3aa: CASSFDRDQPQHF
CDR3nt: TGTGCCAGCAGCTTCGACAGGGATCAGCCCCAGCATTTT
d_gene: TRBD1
abundance: many
v_gene: TRBV7-2
j_gene: TRBJ1-5

CDR3aa: CASSHDRYSGNTIYF
CDR3nt: TGTGCCAGCAGCCATGACCGCTACTCTGGAAACACCATATATTTT
d_gene: -
abundance: -
v_gene: TRBV5-5
j_gene: TRBJ1-3

CDR3aa: CSARVAGGPDTQYF
CDR3nt: TGCAGTGCTAGAGTAGCGGGGGGGCCTGATACGCAGTATTTT
d_gene: TRBD2
abundance: -
v_gene: TRBV20-1
j_gene: TRBJ2-3

CDR3aa: CASSDGTQYF
CDR3nt: TGTGCCAGCAGTGACGGGACCCAGTACTTC
d_gene: -
abundance: -
v_gene: TRBV12-3/TRBV12-4
j_gene: TRBJ2-5

CDR3aa: CASGLGGSRWDDNSPLHF
CDR3nt: TGTGCTAGTGGTTTGGGGGGAAGTCGGTGGGACGATAATTCACCCCTCCACTTT
d_gene: -
abundance: -
v_gene: TRBV12-5
j_gene: TRBJ1-6

CDR3aa: CASSLRVQGTEAFF
CDR3nt: TGCGCCAGCAGCTTAAGGGTTCAGGGCACTGAAGCTTTCTTT
d_gene: -
abundance: -
v_gene: TRBV5-1
j_gene: TRBJ1-1

CDR3aa: CSASMRGYNEQFF
CDR3nt: TGCAGTGCTAGTATGCGGGGCTACAATGAGCAGTTCTTC
d_gene: -
abundance: -
v_gene: TRBV20-1
j_gene: TRBJ2-1

CDR3aa: CASSLSFGRGVETQYF
CDR3nt: TGTGCCAGCAGTCTTTCCTTCGGCCGCGGGGTGGAGACCCAGTACTTC
d_gene: -
abundance: many
v_gene: TRBV7-2
j_gene: TRBJ2-5

CDR3aa: CASTGTPGKLFF
CDR3nt: TGTGCCAGCACGGGGACTCCAGGAAAACTGTTTTTT
d_gene: -
abundance: -
v_gene: TRBV6-1
j_gene: TRBJ1-4

CDR3aa: CASSLFLAETQYF
CDR3nt: TGTGCCAGCAGCTTGTTCTTAGCGGAGACCCAGTACTTC
d_gene: -
abundance: many
v_gene: TRBV7-2
j_gene: TRBJ2-5

CDR3aa: CSASDSPLPDTQYF
CDR3nt: TGCAGTGCTAGTGATTCGCCTCTGCCAGATACGCAGTATTTT
d_gene: -
abundance: -
v_gene: TRBV20-1
j_gene: TRBJ2-3

CDR3aa: CSARAYSGGPSYEQYF
CDR3nt: TGCAGTGCTAGAGCCTACTCAGGGGGTCCCTCCTACGAGCAGTACTTC
d_gene: TRBD1
abundance: -
v_gene: TRBV20-1
j_gene: TRBJ2-7

CDR3aa: CSARDEVTASYEQYF
CDR3nt: TGCAGTGCTAGAGATGAGGTCACCGCCTCCTACGAGCAGTACTTC
d_gene: -
abundance: -
v_gene: TRBV20-1
j_gene: TRBJ2-7

CDR3aa: CASRPGGMADTQYF
CDR3nt: TGTGCCAGCAGACCGGGGGGAATGGCAGATACGCAGTATTTT
d_gene: TRBD2
abundance: -
v_gene: TRBV7-9
j_gene: TRBJ2-3

CDR3aa: CASSLPGQGDSPLHF
CDR3nt: TGCGCCAGCAGCTTGCCGGGGCAGGGCGATTCACCCCTCCACTTT
d_gene: -
abundance: few
v_gene: TRBV5-1
j_gene: TRBJ1-6

CDR3aa: CASSYRGMGEQFF
CDR3nt: TGTGCCAGCAGTTACCGGGGGATGGGTGAGCAGTTCTTC
d_gene: -
abundance: -
v_gene: TRBV6-6
j_gene: TRBJ2-1

CDR3aa: CASSLFPSARETQYF
CDR3nt: TGCGCCAGCAGCTTGTTCCCCTCAGCCAGGGAGACCCAGTACTTC
d_gene: -
abundance: -
v_gene: TRBV5-1
j_gene: TRBJ2-5